These 17 T cell receptor beta chains originate from one sample sequenced in a study of CD8 T cells in ankylosing spondylitis. TCRdb reprocessed the 5' RACE reads with MiXCR, giving one entry per CDR3 protein. The profile shows fewer than 130,000 distinct CDR3 sequences, more than 20% of them singletons. What was sequenced was synovial fluid, either unsorted or a sorted T cell fraction (not recorded which). These receptors were taken from a male donor with ankylosing spondylitis.

This clonotype is medium-sized (0.01 to 0.1%) in the sample. CDR3 coding DNA: TGTGCCAGCAGTCCGGCCGGGACTTCAAACATTCAGTACTTC. Translation: CASSPAGTSNIQYF. This chain joins TRBV6-1 and TRBJ2-4, with D perhaps matching TRBD2 (6 bases). The CDR3 runs to 14 residues. Deletions cut 5 bases from V and 6 bases from J, with 14 bases between. CDR1 and CDR2 from the germline V gene are MNHNS and SASEGT.

This clonotype was seen more than once but under ten times. This chain uses TRBV7-2 with TRBJ1-1, with a tentative D call TRBD1 (5 bases). Trimming left V 3 bases short and J 4 bases short, with 9 bases between. Germline assignment: CDR1 SGHTA and CDR2 FQGNSA. The CDR3 runs 13 residues. The CDR3 DNA sequence: TGTGCCAGCAGCTTCCGCCAGGGCACTGAAGCTTTCTTT. Its translation: CASSFRQGTEAFF.

This clonotype was seen many times. The V and J genes are TRBV20-1 and TRBJ1-5; D perhaps matches TRBD1 (6 bases). In germline, CDR1 is DFQATT, CDR2 SNEGSKA (reference sequence). Deletions cut 5 bases from V and 1 base from J, with 15 bases between. This CDR3 has 15 residues. The CDR3 protein is CSAPRGGRSNQPQHF. Here the CDR3 DNA reads TGCAGTGCTCCAAGGGGGGGACGGAGCAATCAGCCCCAGCATTTT.

There are many counts of this clonotype. This CDR3 is CSARAPLGSGRSNEQFF. The CDR3 coding sequence is TGCAGTGCTAGAGCCCCCTTGGGTAGCGGGAGAAGCAATGAGCAGTTCTTC. V is TRBV20-1 and J is TRBJ2-1, with 9 bases aligning to TRBD2. Germline V gives CDR1 DFQATT, CDR2 SNEGSKA (reference sequence). Unmatched junction bases numbered 13, after V lost 1 base and J lost 6 bases. CDR3 length: 17 residues.

This clonotype was counted between two and nine times. The rearrangement uses TRBV29-1 and TRBJ2-1; TRBD1 or TRBD2 may be the D gene (6 bases each). V was shortened by 4 bases and J by 0 bases, with 10 bases between the two germline ends. In germline, CDR1 is SQVTM, CDR2 ANQGSEA. The CDR3 consists of 14 residues. The CDR3 loop reads CSVAEGVSYNEQFF. Here the CDR3 DNA reads TGCAGCGTTGCGGAGGGGGTCTCCTACAATGAGCAGTTCTTC.

This clonotype has more than one count but fewer than ten. This chain joins TRBV4-2 and TRBJ1-5; D is unclear. V was shortened by 0 bases and J by 0 bases, with 12 bases between the two germline ends. CDR3 length: 17 amino acids. Per the germline V gene, CDR1 is LGHNA and CDR2 is YNFKEQ. The CDR3 loop is CASSQDRTVDSNQPQHF. DNA of the CDR3: TGTGCCAGCAGCCAAGATAGGACGGTGGATAGCAATCAGCCCCAGCATTTT.

There are many counts of this clonotype. The chain combines TRBV12-3 or TRBV12-4 with TRBJ2-2; TRBD1 aligns across 8 bases. There are 14 residues in the CDR3. The junction had 5 bases not matched to a gene; V was cut back by 6 bases and J by 5 bases. The CDR3 is CASRTDRGTGELFF. CDR3 nucleotide sequence: TGTGCCAGCAGGACCGACAGGGGAACCGGGGAGCTGTTTTTT.

This chain uses TRBV30 with TRBJ2-7; 10 bases are shared with TRBD1. V was pared by 5 bases and J by 4 bases, with 8 bases of the junction left unmatched. CDR1 and CDR2 from the germline V gene are GTSNPN and SVGIG (reference sequence). The CDR3 is 14 amino acids. The CDR3 coding sequence is TGTGCCTGGTTAACGACAGGGGGCCAGTACGAGCAGTACTTC. This translates into CAWLTTGGQYEQYF.

This chain links TRBV18 with TRBJ2-7, with no clear D. The CDR3 sequence is 14 residues long. V gave up 3 bases and J gave up 4 bases, with 13 bases separating them. Germline V gene sequence: CDR1 KGHSH, CDR2 LQKENI. Written as DNA, the CDR3 is TGTGCCAGCTCACCCTATAGAGGTCTTTACGAGCAGTACTTC. Residues: CASSPYRGLYEQYF.

The chain uses TRBV29-1 and TRBJ2-5, with 14 bases fitting TRBD2. The CDR3 sequence is 14 residues long. Germline-derived CDR1 and CDR2 are SQVTM and ANQGSEA. The trim removed 7 bases at V and 5 bases at J, leaving 6 bases unmatched. This CDR3 reads CSAAGLAGGETQYF. CDR3 DNA sequence: TGCAGCGCCGCCGGACTAGCGGGAGGCGAGACCCAGTACTTC.

The chain recombines TRBV23-1 with TRBJ2-1, with D possibly being TRBD2 (6 bases). TRBV23-1 is annotated as an ORF whose role is uncertain. The CDR3 runs to 14 residues. V was shortened by 3 bases and J by 6 bases, with 12 bases between the two germline ends. CDR3 residues: CASSHYGDFNEQFF. The CDR3 DNA sequence: TGCGCCAGCAGTCATTACGGGGACTTCAATGAGCAGTTCTTC.

This clonotype is labeled medium-sized. V is TRBV5-1 and J is TRBJ2-5; no clear D. The CDR3 has 14 amino acids. Trimming took off 4 bases at V and 4 bases at J, with 14 bases between the two ends. Germline V gives CDR1 SGHRS, CDR2 YFSETQ. CDR3 sequence: CASSVISKGETQYF. As DNA, the CDR3 is TGCGCCAGCAGCGTAATCTCCAAGGGAGAGACCCAGTACTTC.

The chain uses TRBV19 and TRBJ2-2; D is ambiguous. V was clipped by 3 bases and J by 1 base, with 6 bases between them. CDR1 and CDR2 from the germline V gene are LNHDA and SQIVND (reference sequence). The CDR3 is made up of 14 amino acids. CDR3 DNA sequence: TGTGCCAGTAGTATTAACCGGAACACCGGGGAGCTGTTTTTT. It is translated as CASSINRNTGELFF.

The rearrangement joins TRBV12-3 or TRBV12-4 to TRBJ2-5; 7 positions agree with TRBD1. The length of the CDR3 is 13 residues. V shed 7 bases and J 4 bases; nucleotides not matched to a gene: 6. The CDR3 bases are TGTGCCAGCAAAGGGGGCGCGGTAGAGACCCAGTACTTC. Its translation is CASKGGAVETQYF.

The V gene is TRBV9, the J gene TRBJ2-5; the D call may be TRBD1 or TRBD2 (5 bases each). The CDR3 length is 17 residues. Trimming removed 2 bases from V and 6 bases from J, with 23 bases in between. In germline, CDR1 is SGDLS, CDR2 YYNGEE. In DNA form, the CDR3 reads TGTGCCAGCAGCGTGCGAACCGGGACGTTTAATGGGAAGACCCAGTACTTC. The encoded protein is CASSVRTGTFNGKTQYF.

This chain uses TRBV9 with TRBJ2-1, with 8 nucleotides matching TRBD2. V was clipped by 4 bases and J by 3 bases; unmatched bases: 6. The CDR3 covers 15 residues. The germline CDR1 and CDR2 sequences are SGDLS and YYNGEE. The CDR3 sequence: CASSPGLGRYNEQFF. In DNA, the CDR3 is TGTGCCAGCAGCCCGGGACTAGGTCGCTACAATGAGCAGTTCTTC.

CDR3 protein: CSRRGLAGRNEQFF. CDR3 DNA: TGCAGCCGCCGGGGGCTAGCGGGGCGCAATGAGCAGTTCTTC. The chain carries TRBV20-1 and TRBJ2-1; 9 bases are a match to TRBD2. Germline V CDR1 and CDR2: DFQATT, SNEGSKA (reference sequence). The CDR3 extends over 14 amino acids.